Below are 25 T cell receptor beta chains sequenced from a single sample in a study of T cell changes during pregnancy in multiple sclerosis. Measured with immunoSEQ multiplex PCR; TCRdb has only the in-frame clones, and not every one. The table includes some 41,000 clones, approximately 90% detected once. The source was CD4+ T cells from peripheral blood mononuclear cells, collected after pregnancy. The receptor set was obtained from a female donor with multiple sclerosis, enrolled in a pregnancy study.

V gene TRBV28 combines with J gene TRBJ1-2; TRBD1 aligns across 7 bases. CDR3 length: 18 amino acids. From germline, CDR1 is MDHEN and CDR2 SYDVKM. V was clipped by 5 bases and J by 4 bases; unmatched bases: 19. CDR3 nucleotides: TGTGCCAGCAGTCTTCTCCGAGACAGGGCCCACGCCGGCTATGGCTACACCTTC. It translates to CASSLLRDRAHAGYGYTF.

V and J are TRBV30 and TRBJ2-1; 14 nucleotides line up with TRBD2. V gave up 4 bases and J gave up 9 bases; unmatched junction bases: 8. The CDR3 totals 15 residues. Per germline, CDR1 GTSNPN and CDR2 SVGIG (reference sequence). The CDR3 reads CAWMRLAGGPGEQFF. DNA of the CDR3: TGTGCCTGGATGAGACTAGCGGGAGGGCCAGGTGAGCAGTTCTTC.

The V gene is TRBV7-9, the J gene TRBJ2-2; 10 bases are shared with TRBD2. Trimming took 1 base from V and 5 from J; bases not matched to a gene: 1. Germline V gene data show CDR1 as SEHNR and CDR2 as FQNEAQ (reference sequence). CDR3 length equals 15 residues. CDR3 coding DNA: TGTGCCAGCAGCTTAGTTAGCGGGAGGACCGGGGAGCTGTTTTTT. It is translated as CASSLVSGRTGELFF.

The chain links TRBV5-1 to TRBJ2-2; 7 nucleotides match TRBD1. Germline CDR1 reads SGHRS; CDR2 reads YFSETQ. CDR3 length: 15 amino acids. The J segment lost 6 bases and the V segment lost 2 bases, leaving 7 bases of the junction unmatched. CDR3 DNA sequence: TGCGCCAGCAGCTTCCAGGGGGTCAGTTCCGGGGAGCTGTTTTTT. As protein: CASSFQGVSSGELFF.

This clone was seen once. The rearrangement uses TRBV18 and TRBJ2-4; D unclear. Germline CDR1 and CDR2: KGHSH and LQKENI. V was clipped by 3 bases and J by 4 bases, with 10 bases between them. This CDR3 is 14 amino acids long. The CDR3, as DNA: TGTGCCAGCTCACCGGCCGGGTCGAAAAACATTCAGTACTTC. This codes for CASSPAGSKNIQYF.

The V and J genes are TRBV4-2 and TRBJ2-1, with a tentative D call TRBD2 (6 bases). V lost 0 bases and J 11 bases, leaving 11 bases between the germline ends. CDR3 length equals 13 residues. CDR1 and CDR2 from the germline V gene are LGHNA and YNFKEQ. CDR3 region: CASSQESGLKQFF. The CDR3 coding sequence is TGTGCCAGCAGCCAAGAGTCGGGACTGAAGCAGTTCTTC.

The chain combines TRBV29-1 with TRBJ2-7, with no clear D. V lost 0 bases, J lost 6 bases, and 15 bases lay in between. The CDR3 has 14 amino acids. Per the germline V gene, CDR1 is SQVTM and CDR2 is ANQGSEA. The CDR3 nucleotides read TGCAGCGTTGAAGAGCGCAGGTATACGAGCGAGCAGTACTTC. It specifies CSVEERRYTSEQYF.

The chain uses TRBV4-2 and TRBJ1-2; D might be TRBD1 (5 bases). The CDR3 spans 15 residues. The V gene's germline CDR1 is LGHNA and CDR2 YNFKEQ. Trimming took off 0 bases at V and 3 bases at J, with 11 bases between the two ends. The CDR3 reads CASSQDRQGDYGYTF. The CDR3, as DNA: TGTGCCAGCAGCCAAGATCGGCAGGGCGACTATGGCTACACCTTC.

CDR3 DNA sequence: TGTGCCAGTACTGGGACTAGCGGGAGTTCGAACAATGAGCAGTTCTTC. Protein product: CASTGTSGSSNNEQFF. J is TRBJ2-1 and V is TRBV19; 14 nucleotides match TRBD2. The CDR3 has 16 amino acids. V shed 7 bases, J shed 5 bases, and the junction held 7 bases outside the gene matches. CDR1 LNHDA and CDR2 SQIVND come from the germline V gene (reference sequence).

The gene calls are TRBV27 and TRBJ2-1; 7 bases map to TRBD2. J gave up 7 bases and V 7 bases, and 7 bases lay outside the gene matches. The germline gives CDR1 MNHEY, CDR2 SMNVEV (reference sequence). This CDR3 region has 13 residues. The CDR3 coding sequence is TGTGCCAGCACCAAGGGACTATTTAATGAGCAGTTCTTC. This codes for CASTKGLFNEQFF.

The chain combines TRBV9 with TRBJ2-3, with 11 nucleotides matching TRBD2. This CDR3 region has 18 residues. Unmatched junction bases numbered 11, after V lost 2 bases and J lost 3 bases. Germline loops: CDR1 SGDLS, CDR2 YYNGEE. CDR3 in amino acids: CASSVSYIAGGRTDTQYF. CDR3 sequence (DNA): TGTGCCAGCAGCGTTAGCTACATAGCGGGAGGGAGGACAGATACGCAGTATTTT.

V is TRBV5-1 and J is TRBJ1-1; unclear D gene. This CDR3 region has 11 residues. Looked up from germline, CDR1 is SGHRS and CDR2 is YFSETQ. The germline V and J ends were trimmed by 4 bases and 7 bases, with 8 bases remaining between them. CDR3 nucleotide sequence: TGCGCCAGCAGCGTCGGGGTTGAAGCTTTCTTT. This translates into CASSVGVEAFF.

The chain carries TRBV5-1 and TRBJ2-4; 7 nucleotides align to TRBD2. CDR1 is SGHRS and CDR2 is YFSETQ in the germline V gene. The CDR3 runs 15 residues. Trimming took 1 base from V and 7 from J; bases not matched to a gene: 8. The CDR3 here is CASSLPSGPPNIQYF. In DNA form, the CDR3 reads TGCGCCAGCAGCTTGCCTAGCGGCCCCCCTAACATTCAGTACTTC.

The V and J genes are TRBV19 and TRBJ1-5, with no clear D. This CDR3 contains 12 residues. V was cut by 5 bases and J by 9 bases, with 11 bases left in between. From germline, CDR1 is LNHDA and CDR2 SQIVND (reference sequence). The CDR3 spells CASSPRERPQHF. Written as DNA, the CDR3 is TGTGCCAGTAGTCCCCGGGAACGGCCCCAGCATTTT.

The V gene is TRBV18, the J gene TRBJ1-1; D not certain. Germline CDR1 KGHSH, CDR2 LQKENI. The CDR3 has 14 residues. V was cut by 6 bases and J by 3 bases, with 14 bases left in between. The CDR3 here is CASSTTEEDTEAFF. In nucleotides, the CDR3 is TGTGCCAGCTCGACCACGGAGGAGGACACTGAAGCTTTCTTT.

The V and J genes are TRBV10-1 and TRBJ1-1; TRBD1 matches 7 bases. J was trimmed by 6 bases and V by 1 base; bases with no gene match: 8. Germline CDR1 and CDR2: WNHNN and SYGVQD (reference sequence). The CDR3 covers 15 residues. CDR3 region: CASSEFETGSSEAFF. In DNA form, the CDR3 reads TGCGCCAGCAGTGAGTTTGAGACAGGGTCTTCTGAAGCTTTCTTT.

The CDR3 bases are TGTGCCACCAGCGAGGCAATACGGGAGACCCAGTACTTC. It encodes CATSEAIRETQYF. The chain has TRBV27 and TRBJ2-5; no reliable D call. The CDR3 contains 13 residues. Germline V lookup: CDR1 MNHEY, CDR2 SMNVEV (reference sequence). V shed 10 bases and J shed 5 bases, with 17 bases lying between them.

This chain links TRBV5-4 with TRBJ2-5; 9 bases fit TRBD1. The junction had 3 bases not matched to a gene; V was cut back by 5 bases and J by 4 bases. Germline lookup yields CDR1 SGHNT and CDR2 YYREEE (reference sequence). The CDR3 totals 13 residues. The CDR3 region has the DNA TGTGCCAGCAGTCGGGACAGGGCAGAGACCCAGTACTTC. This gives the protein CASSRDRAETQYF. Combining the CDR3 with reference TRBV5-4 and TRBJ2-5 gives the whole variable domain ETGVTQSPTHLIKTRGQQVTLRCSSQSGHNTVSWYQQALGQGPQFIFQYYREEENGRGNFPPRFSGLQFPNYSSELNVNALELDDSALYLCASSRDRAETQYFGPGTRLLVL.

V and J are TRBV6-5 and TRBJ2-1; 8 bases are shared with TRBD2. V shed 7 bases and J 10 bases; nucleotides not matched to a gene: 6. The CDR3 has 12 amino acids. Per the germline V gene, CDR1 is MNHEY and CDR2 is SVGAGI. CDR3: CASTGRAGEQFF. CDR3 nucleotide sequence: TGTGCCAGCACCGGGAGGGCCGGCGAGCAGTTCTTC.

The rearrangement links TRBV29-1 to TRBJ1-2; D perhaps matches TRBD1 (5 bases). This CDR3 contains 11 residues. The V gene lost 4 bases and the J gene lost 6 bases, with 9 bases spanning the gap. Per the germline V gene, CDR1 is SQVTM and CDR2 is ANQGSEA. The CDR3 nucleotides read TGCAGCGTTGTGCAGGGTCATGGCTACACCTTC. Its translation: CSVVQGHGYTF.

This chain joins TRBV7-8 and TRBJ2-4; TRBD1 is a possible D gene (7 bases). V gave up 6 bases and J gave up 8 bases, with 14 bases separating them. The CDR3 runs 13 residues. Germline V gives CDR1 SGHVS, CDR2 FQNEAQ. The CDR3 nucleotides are TGTGCCAGCAGGTGGAGGGGGCACGACATTCAGTACTTC. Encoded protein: CASRWRGHDIQYF.

In DNA form, the CDR3 reads TGTGCCAGCTATCCCGGGACAGGGGCCCATGGCTACACCTTC. Encoded protein: CASYPGTGAHGYTF. The chain carries TRBV18 and TRBJ1-2; TRBD1 matches at 10 bases. V trimming: 7 bases; J trimming: 6 bases; junction bases outside the gene matches: 8. CDR1 and CDR2 from the germline V gene are KGHSH and LQKENI. This CDR3 region has 14 residues.

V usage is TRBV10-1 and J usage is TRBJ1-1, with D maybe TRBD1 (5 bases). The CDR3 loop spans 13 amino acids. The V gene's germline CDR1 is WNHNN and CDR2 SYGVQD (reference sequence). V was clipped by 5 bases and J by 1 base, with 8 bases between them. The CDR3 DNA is TGCGCCAGCAGTTTGACAGCGAACACTGAAGCTTTCTTT. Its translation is CASSLTANTEAFF.

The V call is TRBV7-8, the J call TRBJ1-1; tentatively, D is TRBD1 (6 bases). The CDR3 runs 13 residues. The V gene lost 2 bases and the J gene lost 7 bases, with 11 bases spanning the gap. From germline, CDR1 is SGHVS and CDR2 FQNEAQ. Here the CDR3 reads CASSLQGGGEAFF. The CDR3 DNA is TGTGCCAGCAGCTTACAAGGGGGTGGTGAAGCTTTCTTT.

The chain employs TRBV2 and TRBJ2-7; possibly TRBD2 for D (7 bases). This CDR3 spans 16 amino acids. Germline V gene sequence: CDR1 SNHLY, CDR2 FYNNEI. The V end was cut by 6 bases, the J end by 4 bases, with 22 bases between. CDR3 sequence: CASRPEGGKGGYEQYF. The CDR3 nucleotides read TGTGCCAGCAGGCCTGAGGGGGGGAAAGGGGGTTACGAGCAGTACTTC.